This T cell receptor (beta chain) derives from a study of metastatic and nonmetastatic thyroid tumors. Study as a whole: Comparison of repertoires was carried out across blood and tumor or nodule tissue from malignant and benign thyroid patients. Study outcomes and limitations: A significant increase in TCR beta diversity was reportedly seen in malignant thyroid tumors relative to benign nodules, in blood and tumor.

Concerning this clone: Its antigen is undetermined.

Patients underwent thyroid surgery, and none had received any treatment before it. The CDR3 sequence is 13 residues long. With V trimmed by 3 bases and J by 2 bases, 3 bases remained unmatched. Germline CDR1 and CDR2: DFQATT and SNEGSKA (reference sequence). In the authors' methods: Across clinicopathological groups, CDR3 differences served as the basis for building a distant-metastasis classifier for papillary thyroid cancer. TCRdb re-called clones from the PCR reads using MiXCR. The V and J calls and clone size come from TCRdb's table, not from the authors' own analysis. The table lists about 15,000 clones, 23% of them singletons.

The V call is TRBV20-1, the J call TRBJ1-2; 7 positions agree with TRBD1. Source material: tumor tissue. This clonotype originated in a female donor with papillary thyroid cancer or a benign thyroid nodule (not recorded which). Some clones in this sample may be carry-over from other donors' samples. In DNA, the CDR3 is TGCAGTGCTAGGAGGGGGCGAAACTATGGCTACACCTTC. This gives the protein CSARRGRNYGYTF.